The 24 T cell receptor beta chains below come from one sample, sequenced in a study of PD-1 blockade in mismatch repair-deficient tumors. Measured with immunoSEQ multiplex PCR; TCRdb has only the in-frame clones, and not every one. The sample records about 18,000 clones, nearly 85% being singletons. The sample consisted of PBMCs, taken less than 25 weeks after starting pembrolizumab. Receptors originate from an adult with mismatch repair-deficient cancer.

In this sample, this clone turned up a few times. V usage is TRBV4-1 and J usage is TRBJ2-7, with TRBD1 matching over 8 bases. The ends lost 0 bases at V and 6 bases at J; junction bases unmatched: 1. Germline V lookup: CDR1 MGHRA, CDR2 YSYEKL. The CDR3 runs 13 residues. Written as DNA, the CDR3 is TGCGCCAGCAGCCAAGACGGACAGGGCGAGCAGTACTTC. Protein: CASSQDGQGEQYF.

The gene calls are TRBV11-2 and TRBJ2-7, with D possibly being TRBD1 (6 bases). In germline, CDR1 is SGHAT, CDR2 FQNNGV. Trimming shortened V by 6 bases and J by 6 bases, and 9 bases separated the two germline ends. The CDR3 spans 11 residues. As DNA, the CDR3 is TGTGCCAGCAGTAAAGGGGGCGAGCAGTACTTC. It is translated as CASSKGGEQYF.

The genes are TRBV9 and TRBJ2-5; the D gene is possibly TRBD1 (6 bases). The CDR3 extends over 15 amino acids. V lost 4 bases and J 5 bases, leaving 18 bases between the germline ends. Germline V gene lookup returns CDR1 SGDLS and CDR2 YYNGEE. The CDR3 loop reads CASSPRTATGETQYF. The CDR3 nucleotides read TGTGCCAGCAGCCCCCGGACAGCCACGGGGGAGACCCAGTACTTC.

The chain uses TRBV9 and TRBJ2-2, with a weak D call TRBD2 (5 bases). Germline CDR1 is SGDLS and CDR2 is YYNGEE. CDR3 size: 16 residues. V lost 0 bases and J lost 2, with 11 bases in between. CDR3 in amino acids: CASSVVVGVNTGELFF. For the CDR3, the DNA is TGTGCCAGCAGCGTAGTTGTGGGAGTCAACACCGGGGAGCTGTTTTTT.

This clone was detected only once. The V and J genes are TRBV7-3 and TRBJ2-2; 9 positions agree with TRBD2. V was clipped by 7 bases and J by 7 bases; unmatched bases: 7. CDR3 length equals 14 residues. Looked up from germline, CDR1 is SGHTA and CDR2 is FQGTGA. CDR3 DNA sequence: TGTGCCAGCAAGGCGGGAGGGCCGGGCGGGGAGCTGTTTTTT. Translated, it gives CASKAGGPGGELFF.

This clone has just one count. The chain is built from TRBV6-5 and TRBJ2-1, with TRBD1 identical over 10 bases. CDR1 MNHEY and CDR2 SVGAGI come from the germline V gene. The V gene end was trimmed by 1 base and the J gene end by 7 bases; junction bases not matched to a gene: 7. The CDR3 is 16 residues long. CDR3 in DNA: TGTGCCAGCAGTTACTGGGACAGGGGTGGAGGGAATGAGCAGTTCTTC. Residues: CASSYWDRGGGNEQFF.

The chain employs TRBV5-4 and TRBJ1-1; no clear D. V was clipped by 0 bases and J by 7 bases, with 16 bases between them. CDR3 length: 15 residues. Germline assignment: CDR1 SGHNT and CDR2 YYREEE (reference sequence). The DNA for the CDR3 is TGTGCCAGCAGCTTGGGCGCCGGCCCGGGAAATGAAGCTTTCTTT. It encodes CASSLGAGPGNEAFF.

The CDR3 sequence is CASSFKNNEQFF. The CDR3 DNA reads as TGTGCCAGCAGCTTTAAAAACAATGAGCAGTTCTTC. J is TRBJ2-1 and V is TRBV7-2; D unclear. The germline CDR1 and CDR2 sequences are SGHTA and FQGNSA. V lost 3 bases and J lost 5, with 5 bases in between. This CDR3 spans 12 amino acids.

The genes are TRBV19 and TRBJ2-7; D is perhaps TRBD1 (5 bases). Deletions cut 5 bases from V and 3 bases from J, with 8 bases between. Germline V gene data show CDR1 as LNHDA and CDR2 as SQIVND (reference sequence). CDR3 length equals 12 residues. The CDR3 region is CASSSDSYEQYF. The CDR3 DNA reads TGTGCCAGTAGTTCTGACAGCTACGAGCAGTACTTC.

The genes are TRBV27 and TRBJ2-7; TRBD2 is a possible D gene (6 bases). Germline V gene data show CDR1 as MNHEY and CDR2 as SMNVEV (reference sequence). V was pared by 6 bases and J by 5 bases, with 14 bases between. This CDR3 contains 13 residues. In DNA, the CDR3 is TGTGCCAGCAGGAAAGGAGGGTTAAACGAGCAGTACTTC. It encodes CASRKGGLNEQYF.

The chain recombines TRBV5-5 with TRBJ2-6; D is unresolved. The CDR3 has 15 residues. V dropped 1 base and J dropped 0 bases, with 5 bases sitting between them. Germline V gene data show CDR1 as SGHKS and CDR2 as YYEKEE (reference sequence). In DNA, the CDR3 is TGTGCCAGCAGCTTGTGGCTCTCTGGGGCCAACGTCCTGACTTTC. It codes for CASSLWLSGANVLTF.

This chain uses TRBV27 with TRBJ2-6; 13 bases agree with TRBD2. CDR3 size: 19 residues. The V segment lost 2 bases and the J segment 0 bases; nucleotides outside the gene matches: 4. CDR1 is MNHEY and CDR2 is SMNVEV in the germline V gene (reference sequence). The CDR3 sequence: CASSLKTSGRASGANVLTF. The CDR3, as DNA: TGTGCCAGCAGTTTAAAAACTAGCGGGAGGGCCTCTGGGGCCAACGTCCTGACTTTC. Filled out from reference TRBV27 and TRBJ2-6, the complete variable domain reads EAQVTQNPRYLITVTGKKLTVTCSQNMNHEYMSWYRQDPGLGLRQIYYSMNVEVTDKGDVPEGYKVSRKEKRNFPLILESPSPNQTSLYFCASSLKTSGRASGANVLTFGAGSRLTVL.

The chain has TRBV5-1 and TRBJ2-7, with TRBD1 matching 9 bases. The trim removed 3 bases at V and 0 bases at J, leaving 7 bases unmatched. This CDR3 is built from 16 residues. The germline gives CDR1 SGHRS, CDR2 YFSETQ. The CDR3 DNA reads TGCGCCAGCAGCTCCGGGACAGGGTGGGGCTCCTACGAGCAGTACTTC. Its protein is CASSSGTGWGSYEQYF. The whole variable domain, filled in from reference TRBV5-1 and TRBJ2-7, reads KAGVTQTPRYLIKTRGQQVTLSCSPISGHRSVSWYQQTPGQGLQFLFEYFSETQRNKGNFPGRFSGRQFSNSRSEMNVSTLELGDSALYLCASSSGTGWGSYEQYFGPGTRLTVT.

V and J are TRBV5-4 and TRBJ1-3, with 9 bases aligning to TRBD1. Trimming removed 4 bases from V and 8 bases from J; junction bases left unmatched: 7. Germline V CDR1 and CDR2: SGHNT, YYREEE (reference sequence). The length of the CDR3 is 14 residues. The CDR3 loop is CASSVQGASYTIYF. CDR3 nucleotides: TGTGCCAGCAGCGTACAGGGGGCTAGTTACACCATATATTTT.

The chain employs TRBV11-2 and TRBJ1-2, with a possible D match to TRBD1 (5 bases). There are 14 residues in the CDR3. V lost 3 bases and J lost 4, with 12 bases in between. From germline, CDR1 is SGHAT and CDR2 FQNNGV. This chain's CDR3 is CASSFPGGVYGYTF. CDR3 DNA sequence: TGTGCCAGCAGCTTTCCGGGGGGAGTCTATGGCTACACCTTC.

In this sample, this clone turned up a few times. In DNA, the CDR3 is TGTGCCAGCAGCCCAGGGGGCTCCTACGAGCAGTACTTC. It specifies CASSPGGSYEQYF. This rearrangement joins TRBV27 to TRBJ2-7, with TRBD1 matching over 7 bases. The CDR3 totals 13 residues. Losses at the gene ends were 6 bases for V and 0 bases for J; bases not matched to a gene: 2. Germline CDR1 reads MNHEY; CDR2 reads SMNVEV (reference sequence).

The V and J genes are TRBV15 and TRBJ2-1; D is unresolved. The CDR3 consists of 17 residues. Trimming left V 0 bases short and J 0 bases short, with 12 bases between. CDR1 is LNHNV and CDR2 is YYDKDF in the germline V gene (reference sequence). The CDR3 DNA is TGTGCCACCAGCAGAGATGCGGAGCTGAGCTCCTACAATGAGCAGTTCTTC. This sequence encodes CATSRDAELSSYNEQFF.

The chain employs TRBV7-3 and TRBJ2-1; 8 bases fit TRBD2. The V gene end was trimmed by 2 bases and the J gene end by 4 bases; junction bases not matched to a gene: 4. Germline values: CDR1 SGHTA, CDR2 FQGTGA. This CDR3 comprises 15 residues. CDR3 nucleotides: TGTGCCAGCAGCTTACTGGTAGCGGGGTACAATGAGCAGTTCTTC. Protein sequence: CASSLLVAGYNEQFF.

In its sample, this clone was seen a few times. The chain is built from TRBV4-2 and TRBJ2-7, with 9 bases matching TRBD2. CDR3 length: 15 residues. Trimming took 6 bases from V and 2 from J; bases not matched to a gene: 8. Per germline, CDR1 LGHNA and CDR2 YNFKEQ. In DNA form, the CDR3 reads TGTGCCAGCAGGGCGATAGCGGGAGAGACCTACGAGCAGTACTTC. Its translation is CASRAIAGETYEQYF.

The DNA for the CDR3 is TGTGCCAGCAGTGTGACTGAAAACAATTCACCCCTCCACTTT. Translated: CASSVTENNSPLHF. The V call is TRBV6-4, the J call TRBJ1-6, with D unresolved. The V end was cut by 4 bases, the J end by 7 bases, with 11 bases between. The CDR3 spans 14 residues. Germline assignment: CDR1 MRHNA and CDR2 SNTAGT.

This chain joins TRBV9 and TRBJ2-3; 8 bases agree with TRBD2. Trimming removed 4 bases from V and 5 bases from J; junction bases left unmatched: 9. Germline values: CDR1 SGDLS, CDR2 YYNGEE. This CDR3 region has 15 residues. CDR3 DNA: TGTGCCAGCAGCCTCCGACTAGCGACGGGAGATACGCAGTATTTT. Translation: CASSLRLATGDTQYF.

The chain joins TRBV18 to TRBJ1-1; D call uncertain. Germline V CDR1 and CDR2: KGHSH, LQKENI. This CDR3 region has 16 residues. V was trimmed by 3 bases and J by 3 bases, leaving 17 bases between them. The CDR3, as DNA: TGTGCCAGCTCACCGCGGGCGAGGGCTATTGACACTGAAGCTTTCTTT. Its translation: CASSPRARAIDTEAFF. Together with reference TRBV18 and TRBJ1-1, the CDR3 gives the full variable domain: NAGVMQNPRHLVRRRGQEARLRCSPMKGHSHVYWYRQLPEEGLKFMVYLQKENIIDESGMPKERFSAEFPKEGPSILRIQQVVRGDSAAYFCASSPRARAIDTEAFFGQGTRLTVV.

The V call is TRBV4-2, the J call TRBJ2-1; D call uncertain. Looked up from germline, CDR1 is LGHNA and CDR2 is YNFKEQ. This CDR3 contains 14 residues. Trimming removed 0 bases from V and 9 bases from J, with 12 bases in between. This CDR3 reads CASSQELSYREQFF. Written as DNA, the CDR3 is TGTGCCAGCAGCCAAGAACTAAGCTACCGTGAGCAGTTCTTC.

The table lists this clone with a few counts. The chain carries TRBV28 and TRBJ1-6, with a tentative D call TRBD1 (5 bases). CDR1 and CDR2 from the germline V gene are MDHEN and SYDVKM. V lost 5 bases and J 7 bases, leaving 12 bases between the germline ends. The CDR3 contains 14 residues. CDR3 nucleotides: TGTGCCAGCAGTCTACAGGAGGGGAATTCACCCCTCCACTTT. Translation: CASSLQEGNSPLHF.